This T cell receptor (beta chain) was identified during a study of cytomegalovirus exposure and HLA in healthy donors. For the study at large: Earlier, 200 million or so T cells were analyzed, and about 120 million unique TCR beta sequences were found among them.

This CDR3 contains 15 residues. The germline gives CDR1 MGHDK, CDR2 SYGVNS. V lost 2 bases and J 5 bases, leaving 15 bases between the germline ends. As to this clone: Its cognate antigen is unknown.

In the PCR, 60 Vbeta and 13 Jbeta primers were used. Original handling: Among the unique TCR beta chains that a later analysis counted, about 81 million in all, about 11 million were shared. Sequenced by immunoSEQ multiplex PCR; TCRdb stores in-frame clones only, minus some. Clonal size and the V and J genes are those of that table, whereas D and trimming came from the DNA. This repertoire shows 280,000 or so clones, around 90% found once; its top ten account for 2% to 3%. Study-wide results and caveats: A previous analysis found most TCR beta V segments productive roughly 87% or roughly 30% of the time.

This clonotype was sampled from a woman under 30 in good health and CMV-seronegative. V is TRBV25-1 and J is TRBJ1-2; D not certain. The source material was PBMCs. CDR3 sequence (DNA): TGTGCCAGCAGTGAAGGGGAGGCTTTGGGTTATGGCTACACCTTC. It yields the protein CASSEGEALGYGYTF.